The 20 T cell receptor beta chains presented below share a single source sample, sequenced in a study of T cell repertoires in cytomegalovirus infection. TCRdb reprocessed the reads via MiXCR and lists one record per CDR3 protein. The table shows approximately 990,000 distinct CDR3 sequences, with less than 35% occurring only once. Antigens for these TCRs are unknown. The specimen was cultured CD8+ T cells from PBMCs, collected from culture after CMV antigen stimulation. All receptors derive from a human donor in good health (CMV status not recorded). Some clones in this sample may be carry-over from other donors' samples.

This clonotype came up many times. Here the CDR3 reads CASSLTGGRGSNQPQHF. The DNA for the CDR3 is TGTGCCAGCAGCTTAACGGGCGGACGCGGTAGCAATCAGCCCCAGCATTTT. V gene TRBV7-6 combines with J gene TRBJ1-5; unclear D gene. V lost 2 bases and J lost 0, with 14 bases in between. The CDR3 covers 17 residues. CDR1 SGHVS and CDR2 FNYEAQ come from the germline V gene.

The sample holds a few counts of this clonotype. The CDR3 here is CASSQKDRNQPQHF. The CDR3 DNA reads as TGTGCCAGCAGCCAAAAAGACAGGAATCAGCCCCAGCATTTT. The rearrangement links TRBV14 to TRBJ1-5, with a possible D match to TRBD1 (6 bases). V shed 2 bases and J shed 4 bases, with 9 bases lying between them. CDR1 SGHDN and CDR2 FVKESK come from the germline V gene. The CDR3 is 14 amino acids.

This clonotype was picked up many times. V gene TRBV7-2 combines with J gene TRBJ2-2; D may be TRBD2 (6 bases). Germline CDR1 SGHTA, CDR2 FQGNSA. This CDR3 has 14 residues. V gave up 5 bases and J gave up 6 bases, with 13 bases separating them. Here the CDR3 reads CASSPLASAGELFF. CDR3 bases: TGTGCCAGCAGCCCTCTAGCGTCGGCCGGGGAGCTGTTTTTT.

J is TRBJ2-2 and V is TRBV13; weak D call: TRBD1 (6 bases). The CDR3 has 16 residues. V shed 9 bases and J shed 3 bases, with 20 bases lying between them. Germline V gene sequence: CDR1 PRHDT, CDR2 FYEKMQ (reference sequence). CDR3 residues: CASEHSKDRYTGELFF. The DNA of the CDR3 is TGTGCCAGTGAACATAGTAAGGACAGATACACCGGGGAGCTGTTTTTT.

The chain links TRBV4-1 to TRBJ1-5, with D perhaps TRBD1 (5 bases). CDR3 size: 14 residues. V gave up 3 bases and J gave up 7 bases, with 13 bases separating them. Germline CDR1 reads MGHRA; CDR2 reads YSYEKL. In nucleotides, the CDR3 is TGCGCCAGCAGCCAGGGACCCAAGGGGCAGCCCCAGCATTTT. Protein sequence: CASSQGPKGQPQHF.

The chain recombines TRBV12-5 with TRBJ2-1; possible D gene TRBD2, 6 bases. The CDR3 contains 15 residues. CDR1 LGHNT and CDR2 FRNRAP come from the germline V gene. V shed 7 bases and J shed 3 bases, with 16 bases lying between them. As DNA, the CDR3 is TGTGCTAGTGCCCACGCAGGCGGGGTCTACAATGAGCAGTTCTTC. Translating gives CASAHAGGVYNEQFF.

Ten or more counts support this clonotype. The V gene is TRBV6-5, the J gene TRBJ2-3; a weak D match, TRBD2 (5 bases). V was shortened by 2 bases and J by 2 bases, with 11 bases between the two germline ends. Germline-derived CDR1 and CDR2 are MNHEY and SVGAGI. The length of the CDR3 is 15 residues. This CDR3 is CASSYARGYTDTQYF. The CDR3 DNA sequence: TGTGCCAGCAGTTACGCACGGGGTTACACAGATACGCAGTATTTT.

This CDR3 reads CASSSRQGHTLHGYTF. In DNA, the CDR3 is TGTGCCAGCAGTTCCCGACAGGGACACACCCTCCATGGCTACACCTTC. The chain employs TRBV27 and TRBJ1-2; 7 bases agree with TRBD1. J was trimmed by 6 bases and V by 4 bases; bases with no gene match: 14. The CDR3 extends over 16 amino acids. Germline assignment: CDR1 MNHEY and CDR2 SMNVEV (reference sequence).

Only a few counts were recorded for this clonotype. The chain combines TRBV6-1 with TRBJ1-5; 8 nucleotides line up with TRBD1. V shed 7 bases, J shed 1 base, and the junction held 9 bases outside the gene matches. The CDR3 has 16 amino acids. Germline V gene sequence: CDR1 MNHNS, CDR2 SASEGT. CDR3 sequence (DNA): TGTGCCAGCACCCTACGAGACAGGGGCAGCAATCAGCCCCAGCATTTT. It codes for CASTLRDRGSNQPQHF.

This clonotype was picked up a small number of times. The rearrangement uses TRBV27 and TRBJ1-6; 8 bases match TRBD1. This CDR3 is 16 amino acids long. Per germline, CDR1 MNHEY and CDR2 SMNVEV (reference sequence). With 5 bases clipped from V and 4 bases from J, the junction kept 7 bases outside the gene matches. This chain's CDR3 is CASSTTGVDYNSPLHF. CDR3 sequence (DNA): TGTGCCAGCAGTACGACAGGGGTCGATTATAATTCACCCCTCCACTTT.

This clonotype has just a few counts. The chain recombines TRBV6-5 with TRBJ1-2; 7 bases are shared with TRBD1. This CDR3 comprises 11 residues. V lost 4 bases, J lost 9 bases, and 2 bases stayed unmatched. From germline, CDR1 is MNHEY and CDR2 SVGAGI. The CDR3 loop reads CASSSGGSYTF. DNA for the CDR3: TGTGCCAGCAGTTCAGGGGGGAGCTACACCTTC.

J is TRBJ1-3 and V is TRBV5-5, with D perhaps TRBD1 (5 bases). Trimming pared 4 bases from V and 0 bases from J, leaving 8 bases between. This CDR3 has 14 residues. The germline gives CDR1 SGHKS, CDR2 YYEKEE (reference sequence). Here the CDR3 reads CASSGGFSGNTIYF. In DNA form, the CDR3 reads TGTGCCAGCAGCGGGGGGTTCTCTGGAAACACCATATATTTT.

V and J are TRBV5-1 and TRBJ1-1; 11 positions agree with TRBD1. Per the germline V gene, CDR1 is SGHRS and CDR2 is YFSETQ. Trimming took 1 base from V and 3 from J; bases not matched to a gene: 8. The CDR3 contains 17 residues. CDR3 sequence reads: CASSLTFRDRGDTEAFF. The CDR3 region has the DNA TGCGCCAGCAGCTTGACCTTCCGGGACAGGGGGGACACTGAAGCTTTCTTT.

The rearrangement uses TRBV7-6 and TRBJ1-2; TRBD1 agrees at 8 bases. This CDR3 region has 15 residues. The ends lost 1 base at V and 5 bases at J; junction bases unmatched: 6. Per germline, CDR1 SGHVS and CDR2 FNYEAQ. CDR3 amino acids: CASSLDRDRTYGYTF. The DNA for the CDR3 is TGTGCCAGCAGCTTAGACCGGGACAGGACATATGGCTACACCTTC.

This clonotype was counted many times. The chain uses TRBV7-6 and TRBJ2-5, with 7 nucleotides matching TRBD2. After removal of 1 base from V and 5 bases from J, the junction contained 4 bases not matched to a gene. Germline V gene sequence: CDR1 SGHVS, CDR2 FNYEAQ. This CDR3 comprises 14 residues. CDR3 sequence: CASSLGLAGETQYF. As DNA, the CDR3 is TGTGCCAGCAGCTTAGGACTAGCAGGCGAGACCCAGTACTTC.

The chain recombines TRBV6-7 with TRBJ2-7; D tentatively reads TRBD1 or TRBD2 (5 bases each). TRBV6-7 is placed among ORFs of uncertain function. V was pared by 4 bases and J by 0 bases, with 19 bases between. The CDR3 has 17 amino acids. Here the CDR3 DNA reads TGTGCCAGCAGTTCTCATCCAATTCCCGGGGCCTCCTACGAGCAGTACTTC. Translation: CASSSHPIPGASYEQYF.

The chain recombines TRBV29-1 with TRBJ2-6; D is undetermined. Germline V lookup: CDR1 SQVTM, CDR2 ANQGSEA. The germline V and J ends were trimmed by 5 bases and 0 bases, with 11 bases remaining between them. This CDR3 has 15 amino acids. The CDR3 DNA reads TGCAGCGTTATGATTACAGACTCTGGGGCCAACGTCCTGACTTTC. Protein product: CSVMITDSGANVLTF.

This clonotype was observed a few times. As DNA, the CDR3 is TGTGCCACCAGTGACCCAGATCAGCCCCAGCATTTT. Translation: CATSDPDQPQHF. The chain joins TRBV24-1 to TRBJ1-5; D remains ambiguous. CDR1 KGHDR and CDR2 SFDVKD come from the germline V gene. V shed 4 bases and J shed 5 bases, with 5 bases lying between them. This CDR3 has 12 amino acids.

Only a few counts were recorded for this clonotype. The chain combines TRBV12-3 or TRBV12-4 with TRBJ1-2; no reliable D call. The CDR3 sequence is 11 residues long. The V end was cut by 10 bases, the J end by 7 bases, with 13 bases between. CDR3 DNA sequence: TGTGCCACCCGTGCCGGGCCTGGCTACACCTTC. Amino acid sequence: CATRAGPGYTF.

V gene TRBV24-1 combines with J gene TRBJ2-1; D possibly matches TRBD1 or TRBD2 (5 bases each). CDR1 and CDR2 from the germline V gene are KGHDR and SFDVKD. The CDR3 is 11 residues long. Trimming removed 3 bases from V and 10 bases from J, with 6 bases in between. CDR3 nucleotide sequence: TGTGCCACCAGTGATCGGGGCGAGCAGTTCTTC. This codes for CATSDRGEQFF.